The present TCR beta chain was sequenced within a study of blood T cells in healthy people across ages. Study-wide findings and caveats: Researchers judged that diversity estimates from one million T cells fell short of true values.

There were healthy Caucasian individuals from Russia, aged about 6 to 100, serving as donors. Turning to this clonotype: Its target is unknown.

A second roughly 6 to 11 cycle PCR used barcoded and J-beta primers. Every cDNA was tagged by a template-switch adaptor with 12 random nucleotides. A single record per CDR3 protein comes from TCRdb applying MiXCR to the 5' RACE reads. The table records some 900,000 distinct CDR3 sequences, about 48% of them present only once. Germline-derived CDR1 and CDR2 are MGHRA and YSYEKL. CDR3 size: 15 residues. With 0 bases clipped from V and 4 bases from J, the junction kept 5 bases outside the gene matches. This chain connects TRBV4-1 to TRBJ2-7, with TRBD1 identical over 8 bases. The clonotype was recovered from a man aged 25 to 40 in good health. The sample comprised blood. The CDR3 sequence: CASSQDQGARYEQYF. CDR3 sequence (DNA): TGCGCCAGCAGCCAAGATCAGGGGGCTAGGTACGAGCAGTACTTC.